The rows below give T cell receptor beta chains drawn from one sample of a study of Ad26.COV2.S vaccination and SARS-CoV-2 variants. Only in-frame clones appear in the TCRdb table, and some are missing; sequencing was by immunoSEQ multiplex PCR. The sample has around 250,000 clones; about 87% are singletons. The sequenced sample was peripheral blood, obtained in a trial of Ad26.COV2.S vaccine versus placebo. Source of these receptors: a person between 18 and 59 years old who received the Ad26.COV2.S COVID-19 vaccine or a placebo. CDR3s include the opening cysteine and the closing phenylalanine or tryptophan. D genes are given only for firm matches. Where a row states a size, it is once, few, many or the class of an expanded clone; other rows omit it.

V gene	D gene	clone size	J gene	CDR3 DNA	CDR3 protein
TRBV27	NA	NA	TRBJ2-7	TGTGCCAGCAGTGACACGCGGGAAAAGGCCTACGAGCAGTACTTC	CASSDTREKAYEQYF
TRBV6-1	NA	NA	TRBJ2-2	TGTGCCAGCAGTGAATTGGCCAGGGGGGCCGCCGGGGAGCTGTTTTTT	CASSELARGAAGELFF
TRBV18	TRBD2	once	TRBJ2-1	TGTGCCAGCTCACTCCTAGCGGGTGCCAATGAGCAGTTCTTC	CASSLLAGANEQFF
TRBV6-5	NA	NA	TRBJ1-4	TGTGCCAGCAGTTACCTCCGTTGGGACAAAAATGAAAAACTGTTTTTT	CASSYLRWDKNEKLFF
TRBV6-6	TRBD1	NA	TRBJ1-2	TGTGCCATCCGGGACAGGGGTTTGTTTGGCTACACCTTC	CAIRDRGLFGYTF
TRBV6-1	NA	NA	TRBJ2-3	TGTGCCAGCAGTGAAGCGGTAGGGCTGACGACAGATACGCAGTATTTT	CASSEAVGLTTDTQYF
TRBV28	NA	many	TRBJ2-7	TGTGCCAGCAGTTTTATTCGGGGATCCGAGCAGTACTTC	CASSFIRGSEQYF
TRBV7-8	TRBD1	once	TRBJ1-6	TGTGCCAGCAGCTTAGGACAGGGGGATTTTTCACCCCTCCACTTT	CASSLGQGDFSPLHF
TRBV18	TRBD1	NA	TRBJ1-2	TGTGCCAGCTCACCCCCAACGGGACAGAGTTACTATGGCTACACCTTC	CASSPPTGQSYYGYTF
TRBV7-8	NA	once	TRBJ1-6	TGTGCCAGCAGCCCGCGCAAGGTGGGGACAACATACTCACCCCTCCACTTT	CASSPRKVGTTYSPLHF
TRBV5-1	NA	NA	TRBJ1-2	TGCGCCAGCAGCTCGGAAGGCCTAGATGGCTACACCTTC	CASSSEGLDGYTF
TRBV28	NA	NA	TRBJ1-2	TGTGCCAGCAGTTTATTTGGCCGCGTCTATGGCTACACCTTC	CASSLFGRVYGYTF
TRBV27	NA	NA	TRBJ1-1	TGTGCCAGCAGTTTAAAGGGGGGCTCTGAAGCTTTCTTT	CASSLKGGSEAFF
TRBV6-5	TRBD1	NA	TRBJ1-1	TGTGCCATCTCCTTCGAACAGGGGAGCACTGAAGCTTTCTTT	CAISFEQGSTEAFF
TRBV12-5	NA	few	TRBJ1-5	TGTGCTAGTGGTTTGGGACAGCGTTATCAGCCCCAGCATTTT	CASGLGQRYQPQHF
TRBV13	NA	few	TRBJ2-2	TGTGCCAGCAGCGGCAGGGGGGGTAGCACCGGGGAGCTGTTTTTT	CASSGRGGSTGELFF
TRBV18	NA	NA	TRBJ1-1	TGTGCCAGCTCACCAGGCAGGGACGGCACTGAAGCTTTCTTT	CASSPGRDGTEAFF
TRBV7-2	NA	NA	TRBJ1-5	TGTGCCAGCAGCCCCAATCAGGCGGGGAATAGCAATCAGCCCCAGCATTTT	CASSPNQAGNSNQPQHF